The present entry profiles one T cell receptor (beta chain) with its context. Using immunoSEQ multiplex PCR, the repertoire was profiled, and TCRdb retains in-frame clones only, with some absent. The data show 200,000 to 250,000 clones, around 80% seen once. The entry originates in a study of blood T cell repertoires in COVID-19. The germline gives CDR1 ENHRY, CDR2 SYGVKD. The CDR3 has 13 residues. V lost 6 bases to trimming and J lost 10 bases; unmatched junction nucleotides: 9. Sequenced: peripheral blood. This clonotype was obtained from a woman aged 70-85 years with acute or convalescent COVID-19. The chain has TRBV10-3 and TRBJ1-1; 9 bases align to TRBD1. The CDR3 here is CAIRTTQGAGAFF. For the CDR3, the DNA is TGTGCCATCAGGACTACACAGGGGGCTGGAGCTTTCTTT.